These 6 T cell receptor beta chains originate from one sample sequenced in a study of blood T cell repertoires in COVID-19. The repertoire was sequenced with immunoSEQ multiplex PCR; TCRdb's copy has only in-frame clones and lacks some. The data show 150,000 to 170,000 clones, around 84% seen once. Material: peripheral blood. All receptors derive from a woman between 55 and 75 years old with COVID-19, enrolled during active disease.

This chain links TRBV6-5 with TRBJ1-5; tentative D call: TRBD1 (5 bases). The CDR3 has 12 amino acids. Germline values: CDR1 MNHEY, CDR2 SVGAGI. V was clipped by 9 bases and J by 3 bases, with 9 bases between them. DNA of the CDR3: TGTGCCAGTAGACAGAACAATCAGCCCCAGCATTTT. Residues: CASRQNNQPQHF.

CDR3 nucleotide sequence: TGTGCCAGCAGTGAGATTAGCGGGGTCTACAATGAGCAGTTCTTC. It yields the protein CASSEISGVYNEQFF. The chain is built from TRBV6-1 and TRBJ2-1; 8 positions agree with TRBD2. V lost 3 bases to trimming and J lost 3 bases; unmatched junction nucleotides: 4. Germline loops: CDR1 MNHNS, CDR2 SASEGT. There are 15 residues in the CDR3.

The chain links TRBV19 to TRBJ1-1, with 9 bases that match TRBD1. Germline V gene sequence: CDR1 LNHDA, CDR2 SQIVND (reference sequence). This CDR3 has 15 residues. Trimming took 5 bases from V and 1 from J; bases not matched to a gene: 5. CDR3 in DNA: TGTGCCAGTAGTCGGACAGGGGCCTCGAACACTGAAGCTTTCTTT. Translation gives CASSRTGASNTEAFF.

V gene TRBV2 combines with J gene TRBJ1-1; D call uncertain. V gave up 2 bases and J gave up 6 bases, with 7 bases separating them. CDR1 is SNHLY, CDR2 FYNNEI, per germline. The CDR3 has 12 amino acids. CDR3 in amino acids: CASSESVPEAFF. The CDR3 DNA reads TGTGCCAGCAGTGAATCAGTCCCTGAAGCTTTCTTT. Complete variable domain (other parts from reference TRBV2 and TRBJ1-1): EPEVTQTPSHQVTQMGQEVILRCVPISNHLYFYWYRQILGQKVEFLVSFYNNEISEKSEIFDDQFSVERPDGSNFTLKIRSTKLEDSAMYFCASSESVPEAFFGQGTRLTVV.

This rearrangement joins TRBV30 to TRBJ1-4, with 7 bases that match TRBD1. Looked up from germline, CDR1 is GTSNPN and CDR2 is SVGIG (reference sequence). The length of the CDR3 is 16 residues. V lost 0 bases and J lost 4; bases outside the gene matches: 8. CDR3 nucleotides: TGTGCCTGGAGTGTACCGGGACAGCCACTTAATGAAAAACTGTTTTTT. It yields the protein CAWSVPGQPLNEKLFF. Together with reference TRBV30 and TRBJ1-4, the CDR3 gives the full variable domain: SQTIHQWPATLVQPVGSPLSLECTVEGTSNPNLYWYRQAAGRGLQLLFYSVGIGQISSEVPQNLSASRPQDRQFILSSKKLLLSDSGFYLCAWSVPGQPLNEKLFFGSGTQLSVL.

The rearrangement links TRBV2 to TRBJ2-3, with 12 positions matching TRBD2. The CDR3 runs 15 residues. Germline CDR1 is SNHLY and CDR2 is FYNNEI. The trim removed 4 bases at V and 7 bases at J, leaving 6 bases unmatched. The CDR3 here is CASSGLAGVGNTQYF. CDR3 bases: TGTGCCAGCAGTGGACTAGCGGGAGTCGGAAATACGCAGTATTTT.